The clone carrying this T cell receptor (beta chain) was observed a single time. Its antigen is not known. Building the TCR beta libraries relied on iRepertoire HTBI primers, and CDR3 regions underwent Arm-PCR. Via MiXCR, TCRdb re-called the multiplex PCR reads, giving one row per CDR3 protein. The sample has 620,000 or so distinct CDR3 sequences, under 20% seen once; the top ten hold approximately 20%. Time point described: newly diagnosed GD, antithyroid drugs for less than 3 months. The TCR library was made from RNA that had been extracted from PBMCs in TRIzol. The data were taken from a study of regulatory T cells in long-lasting Graves disease. Findings and limits, study-wide: Persistent disease was characterized by preferential usage of TRBV28, TRBJ1-2 and TRBJ2-5. Persistent Graves' patients showed a TCR diversity that was lower than that of newly diagnosed ones. Small numbers of samples may have cut accuracy.

This CDR3 has 14 residues. V lost 2 bases to trimming and J lost 5 bases, with 13 bases between them. Germline V gene sequence: CDR1 LGHDT, CDR2 YNNKEL (reference sequence). The sample also formed part of further work on T cells in Graves' hyperthyroidism and ophthalmopathy. That source adds: For ophthalmopathy, model prediction preceded onset by a median about 6 months.

The gene calls are TRBV3-1 and TRBJ2-7, with a tentative D call TRBD2 (5 bases). This clonotype was sampled from a woman in her thirties with Graves disease. This sample comprised peripheral blood mononuclear cells (PBMCs), obtained at new diagnosis, from a patient treated with antithyroid drugs. Written as DNA, the CDR3 is TGTGCCAGCAGCCAATCCAGGCGGGCACACGAGCAGTACTTC. Its translation is CASSQSRRAHEQYF.